These T cell receptor beta chains were read from a single sample in a study of CD8+CD57+ T cells in acquired aplastic anemia. TCRdb fed the reads into MiXCR, producing one record per CDR3 protein. In the table there are around 170,000 distinct CDR3 sequences, just under 50% of which are singletons. Sequenced input: sorted CD4+, CD8+, or CD8+CD57+ T cells (not recorded which) from PBMCs. The receptors stem from a human donor with aplastic anemia. Both conserved end residues are part of each CDR3. Fields, in order: CDR3 length, J gene, V gene, D gene, clone size, CDR3 protein, CDR3 DNA. A D gene is named only where the DNA matches it firmly. A row's size may be missing; if present it is once, few, many or a size class.

CDR3 length: 12; J gene: TRBJ2-3; V gene: TRBV6-5; D gene: .; clone size: many; CDR3 protein: CASKAYTDTQYF; CDR3 DNA: TGTGCCAGCAAGGCCTACACAGATACGCAGTATTTT
CDR3 length: 16; J gene: TRBJ2-2; V gene: TRBV9; D gene: TRBD2; clone size: .; CDR3 protein: CASSVDSLAGHGELFF; CDR3 DNA: TGTGCCAGCAGCGTAGATTCCCTAGCGGGGCACGGGGAGCTGTTTTTT
CDR3 length: 17; J gene: TRBJ2-7; V gene: TRBV29-1; D gene: TRBD2; clone size: .; CDR3 protein: CSASTTGTSGNLRYRSF; CDR3 DNA: TGCAGCGCCAGCACGACCGGGACTAGCGGCAATCTCAGGTATAGGTCCTTC
CDR3 length: 15; J gene: TRBJ1-2; V gene: TRBV24-1; D gene: .; clone size: .; CDR3 protein: CATSGQEGANYGYTF; CDR3 DNA: TGTGCCACCAGTGGACAGGAGGGGGCTAACTATGGCTACACCTTC
CDR3 length: 15; J gene: TRBJ2-1; V gene: TRBV5-1; D gene: .; clone size: few; CDR3 protein: CASSPQGRGLNEQFF; CDR3 DNA: TGCGCCAGCAGCCCGCAGGGGAGGGGTCTCAATGAGCAGTTCTTC
CDR3 length: 16; J gene: TRBJ2-2; V gene: TRBV5-1; D gene: .; clone size: many; CDR3 protein: CASSLATASNTGELFF; CDR3 DNA: TGCGCCAGCAGCTTGGCCACGGCTAGTAACACCGGGGAGCTGTTTTTT
CDR3 length: 17; J gene: TRBJ2-1; V gene: TRBV7-9; D gene: TRBD2; clone size: many; CDR3 protein: CASSPWTSGSSYNEQFF; CDR3 DNA: TGTGCCAGCAGCCCTTGGACTAGCGGGTCCTCCTACAATGAGCAGTTCTTC
CDR3 length: 13; J gene: TRBJ2-5; V gene: TRBV2; D gene: .; clone size: few; CDR3 protein: CASSELEGETQYF; CDR3 DNA: TGTGCCAGCAGTGAGTTGGAGGGGGAGACCCAGTACTTC
CDR3 length: 12; J gene: TRBJ2-7; V gene: TRBV27; D gene: .; clone size: .; CDR3 protein: CASSPGRGEQYF; CDR3 DNA: TGTGCCAGCAGTCCCGGGAGAGGCGAGCAGTACTTC
CDR3 length: 18; J gene: TRBJ1-5; V gene: TRBV2; D gene: .; clone size: .; CDR3 protein: CASSERRDVIQGNQPQHF; CDR3 DNA: TGTGCCAGCAGTGAGCGCAGGGACGTGATTCAAGGCAATCAGCCCCAGCATTTT
CDR3 length: 13; J gene: TRBJ1-2; V gene: TRBV20-1; D gene: .; clone size: many; CDR3 protein: CSARGTSNYGYTF; CDR3 DNA: TGCAGTGCTAGGGGGACTTCTAACTATGGCTACACCTTC
CDR3 length: 15; J gene: TRBJ2-1; V gene: TRBV2; D gene: TRBD2; clone size: .; CDR3 protein: CASSLGREQNNEQFF; CDR3 DNA: TGTGCCAGCAGTCTGGGGCGGGAGCAGAACAATGAGCAGTTCTTC
CDR3 length: 17; J gene: TRBJ2-2; V gene: TRBV24-1; D gene: TRBD1; clone size: .; CDR3 protein: CATSDFETGGESGELFF; CDR3 DNA: TGTGCCACCAGTGATTTCGAGACAGGGGGGGAATCCGGGGAGCTGTTTTTT
CDR3 length: 13; J gene: TRBJ1-6; V gene: TRBV7-2; D gene: .; clone size: .; CDR3 protein: CASSLKTNSPLHF; CDR3 DNA: TGTGCCAGCAGCTTAAAAACGAACTCACCCCTCCACTTT
CDR3 length: 11; J gene: TRBJ2-7; V gene: TRBV20-1; D gene: .; clone size: many; CDR3 protein: CSGRGRYEQYF; CDR3 DNA: TGCAGTGGCCGGGGGCGTTACGAGCAGTACTTC
CDR3 length: 14; J gene: TRBJ2-7; V gene: TRBV20-1; D gene: .; clone size: .; CDR3 protein: CSTYVGTSSYEQHF; CDR3 DNA: TGCAGTACGTACGTCGGGACGTCCTCCTACGAGCAGCACTTC
CDR3 length: 14; J gene: TRBJ1-6; V gene: TRBV18; D gene: .; clone size: many; CDR3 protein: CASSPQGNNSPLHF; CDR3 DNA: TGTGCCAGCTCACCACAGGGGAATAATTCACCCCTCCACTTT
CDR3 length: 13; J gene: TRBJ2-7; V gene: TRBV5-6; D gene: TRBD1; clone size: .; CDR3 protein: CASLQGASYEQYF; CDR3 DNA: TGTGCCAGCCTACAGGGGGCAAGTTACGAGCAGTACTTC
CDR3 length: 13; J gene: TRBJ1-2; V gene: TRBV5-8; D gene: .; clone size: many; CDR3 protein: CASSIGGSGGYTF; CDR3 DNA: TGTGCCAGCAGCATTGGGGGAAGTGGGGGCTACACCTTC
CDR3 length: 13; J gene: TRBJ1-1; V gene: TRBV3-1; D gene: .; clone size: few; CDR3 protein: CASSQVAGVEAFF; CDR3 DNA: TGTGCCAGCAGCCAAGTTGCAGGGGTTGAAGCTTTCTTT
CDR3 length: 12; J gene: TRBJ1-5; V gene: TRBV24-1; D gene: .; clone size: .; CDR3 protein: CATSDFGSDQHF; CDR3 DNA: TGTGCCACCAGTGATTTCGGTTCCGACCAGCATTTT
CDR3 length: 16; J gene: TRBJ2-4; V gene: TRBV19; D gene: TRBD1; clone size: many; CDR3 protein: CASSIRTGSSKNIQYF; CDR3 DNA: TGTGCCAGTAGTATCAGGACAGGGTCGTCCAAAAACATTCAGTACTTC
CDR3 length: 15; J gene: TRBJ1-2; V gene: TRBV25-1; D gene: TRBD1; clone size: few; CDR3 protein: CASSEWTGPNYGYTF; CDR3 DNA: TGTGCCAGCAGTGAATGGACAGGCCCAAACTATGGCTACACCTTC
CDR3 length: 15; J gene: TRBJ1-2; V gene: TRBV7-9; D gene: .; clone size: .; CDR3 protein: CASSSSRQTNYGYTF; CDR3 DNA: TGTGCCAGCAGCTCCTCCCGACAGACTAACTATGGCTACACCTTC
CDR3 length: 12; J gene: TRBJ2-5; V gene: TRBV5-7; D gene: .; clone size: .; CDR3 protein: CASSQFGETQYF; CDR3 DNA: TGTGCCAGCAGCCAGTTTGGAGAGACCCAGTACTTC
CDR3 length: 16; J gene: TRBJ2-3; V gene: TRBV9; D gene: .; clone size: .; CDR3 protein: CASSVVQGFYTDTQYF; CDR3 DNA: TGTGCCAGCAGCGTAGTACAGGGATTCTACACAGATACGCAGTATTTT
CDR3 length: 14; J gene: TRBJ2-7; V gene: TRBV20-1; D gene: .; clone size: .; CDR3 protein: CSARVPETPSEQYF; CDR3 DNA: TGCAGTGCTCGGGTCCCCGAGACACCTTCCGAGCAGTACTTC
CDR3 length: 11; J gene: TRBJ2-7; V gene: TRBV24-1; D gene: .; clone size: .; CDR3 protein: CAVGGPYEQYF; CDR3 DNA: TGTGCCGTCGGGGGCCCCTACGAGCAGTACTTC
CDR3 length: 12; J gene: TRBJ1-2; V gene: TRBV2; D gene: TRBD1; clone size: .; CDR3 protein: CASSGQGTGYTF; CDR3 DNA: TGTGCCAGCAGTGGACAGGGGACGGGCTACACCTTC
CDR3 length: 16; J gene: TRBJ2-3; V gene: TRBV19; D gene: .; clone size: .; CDR3 protein: CASSPSAGRLSDTQYF; CDR3 DNA: TGTGCCAGTAGCCCGAGCGCGGGCAGATTGTCAGATACGCAGTATTTT
CDR3 length: 16; J gene: TRBJ1-5; V gene: TRBV10-1; D gene: TRBD1; clone size: .; CDR3 protein: CASGRDRGYSNQPQHF; CDR3 DNA: TGCGCCAGCGGGAGGGACAGGGGTTATAGCAATCAGCCCCAGCATTTT
CDR3 length: 9; J gene: TRBJ2-7; V gene: TRBV6-5; D gene: .; clone size: once; CDR3 protein: CAGKYEQYF; CDR3 DNA: TGTGCCGGCAAGTACGAGCAGTACTTC
CDR3 length: 17; J gene: TRBJ2-4; V gene: TRBV11-1; D gene: TRBD2; clone size: .; CDR3 protein: CASSPESGGGAKSIQYF; CDR3 DNA: TGTGCCAGCAGCCCCGAATCGGGAGGCGGGGCCAAAAGCATTCAGTACTTC
CDR3 length: 16; J gene: TRBJ1-4; V gene: TRBV14; D gene: .; clone size: many; CDR3 protein: CASSLSSPTLNEKLFF; CDR3 DNA: TGTGCCAGCAGCCTATCGTCCCCTACATTAAATGAAAAACTGTTTTTT
CDR3 length: 14; J gene: TRBJ1-1; V gene: TRBV12-3/TRBV12-4; D gene: .; clone size: many; CDR3 protein: CASSLRQGNTEAFF; CDR3 DNA: TGTGCCAGCAGTTTAAGGCAGGGAAACACTGAAGCTTTCTTT
CDR3 length: 15; J gene: TRBJ1-1; V gene: TRBV19; D gene: .; clone size: .; CDR3 protein: CASNRQDRLNTEAFF; CDR3 DNA: TGTGCCAGTAATCGGCAGGACAGATTGAACACTGAAGCTTTCTTT
CDR3 length: 12; J gene: TRBJ2-1; V gene: TRBV2; D gene: .; clone size: .; CDR3 protein: CASSEAWNEQFF; CDR3 DNA: TGTGCCAGCAGTGAAGCCTGGAATGAGCAGTTCTTC
CDR3 length: 16; J gene: TRBJ1-1; V gene: TRBV5-5; D gene: .; clone size: many; CDR3 protein: CASSPSSGQWNTEAFF; CDR3 DNA: TGTGCCAGCAGCCCTAGTTCGGGTCAGTGGAACACTGAAGCTTTCTTT
CDR3 length: 12; J gene: TRBJ1-3; V gene: TRBV7-4; D gene: .; clone size: .; CDR3 protein: CASSPPRGAIYF; CDR3 DNA: TGTGCCAGCAGCCCACCTCGGGGGGCCATATATTTT
CDR3 length: 13; J gene: TRBJ2-1; V gene: TRBV24-1; D gene: .; clone size: .; CDR3 protein: CATSDPMNNEQFF; CDR3 DNA: TGTGCCACCAGTGACCCCATGAACAATGAGCAGTTCTTC
CDR3 length: 12; J gene: TRBJ2-7; V gene: TRBV29-1; D gene: .; clone size: few; CDR3 protein: CSVGDGTYEQYF; CDR3 DNA: TGCAGCGTTGGAGACGGAACCTACGAGCAGTACTTC
CDR3 length: 14; J gene: TRBJ2-1; V gene: TRBV5-1; D gene: .; clone size: .; CDR3 protein: CASSLAPEYSEQFF; CDR3 DNA: TGCGCCAGCAGCTTGGCCCCGGAATACAGTGAGCAGTTCTTC
CDR3 length: 16; J gene: TRBJ1-1; V gene: TRBV11-2; D gene: .; clone size: .; CDR3 protein: CASSLGDQGKLAEAFF; CDR3 DNA: TGTGCCAGCAGCTTAGGGGATCAAGGAAAGTTGGCTGAAGCTTTCTTT
CDR3 length: 12; J gene: TRBJ2-1; V gene: TRBV2; D gene: .; clone size: many; CDR3 protein: CASSRVGDEQFF; CDR3 DNA: TGTGCCAGCAGCCGAGTTGGAGATGAGCAGTTCTTC
CDR3 length: 13; J gene: TRBJ2-7; V gene: TRBV7-6; D gene: .; clone size: few; CDR3 protein: CASSSIQGSEQYF; CDR3 DNA: TGTGCCAGCAGCTCGATCCAGGGGAGCGAGCAGTACTTC
CDR3 length: 12; J gene: TRBJ2-3; V gene: TRBV5-1; D gene: .; clone size: .; CDR3 protein: CASRSSTDTQYF; CDR3 DNA: TGCGCCAGCCGCAGCAGCACAGATACGCAGTATTTT
CDR3 length: 12; J gene: TRBJ2-7; V gene: TRBV7-6; D gene: .; clone size: .; CDR3 protein: CASSLGWSEQYF; CDR3 DNA: TGTGCCAGCAGCCTGGGGTGGTCGGAGCAGTACTTC
CDR3 length: 15; J gene: TRBJ2-1; V gene: TRBV29-1; D gene: .; clone size: .; CDR3 protein: CSVEGEQVRTGEQFF; CDR3 DNA: TGCAGCGTTGAAGGGGAACAGGTGAGGACGGGTGAGCAGTTCTTC
CDR3 length: 11; J gene: TRBJ1-2; V gene: TRBV7-8; D gene: TRBD1; clone size: few; CDR3 protein: CASLDRDGYTF; CDR3 DNA: TGTGCCAGCCTGGACAGGGACGGCTACACCTTC
CDR3 length: 13; J gene: TRBJ2-3; V gene: TRBV24-1; D gene: .; clone size: .; CDR3 protein: CATSDPGLNTQYF; CDR3 DNA: TGTGCCACCAGTGACCCAGGGTTGAATACGCAGTATTTT
CDR3 length: 14; J gene: TRBJ1-2; V gene: TRBV19; D gene: .; clone size: .; CDR3 protein: CASSIPWGSYGYTF; CDR3 DNA: TGTGCCAGTAGTATTCCCTGGGGGAGCTATGGCTACACCTTC
CDR3 length: 13; J gene: TRBJ2-7; V gene: TRBV12-5; D gene: .; clone size: .; CDR3 protein: CASAILGTHEQYF; CDR3 DNA: TGTGCTAGTGCCATCCTTGGTACCCACGAGCAGTACTTC
CDR3 length: 12; J gene: TRBJ2-7; V gene: TRBV20-1; D gene: TRBD1; clone size: .; CDR3 protein: CSAGTGDYEQYF; CDR3 DNA: TGCAGTGCTGGGACAGGGGACTACGAGCAGTACTTC
CDR3 length: 15; J gene: TRBJ1-2; V gene: TRBV9; D gene: .; clone size: .; CDR3 protein: CASSVEGRGGYGYTF; CDR3 DNA: TGTGCCAGCAGCGTCGAGGGTAGGGGCGGATATGGCTACACCTTC
CDR3 length: 14; J gene: TRBJ2-5; V gene: TRBV30; D gene: .; clone size: few; CDR3 protein: CAWSLLTGSSTQYF; CDR3 DNA: TGTGCCTGGAGCCTCCTGACAGGCTCATCGACCCAGTACTTC
CDR3 length: 13; J gene: TRBJ1-2; V gene: TRBV11-2; D gene: TRBD1; clone size: many; CDR3 protein: CASSLGTGDGYTF; CDR3 DNA: TGTGCCAGCAGCCTAGGGACAGGGGATGGCTACACCTTC
CDR3 length: 16; J gene: TRBJ2-7; V gene: TRBV7-4; D gene: .; clone size: many; CDR3 protein: CASSLLGHLHFYEQYF; CDR3 DNA: TGTGCCAGCAGCTTATTGGGACATCTCCATTTTTACGAGCAGTACTTC
CDR3 length: 11; J gene: TRBJ2-7; V gene: TRBV24-1; D gene: .; clone size: once; CDR3 protein: CATSAIGEQYF; CDR3 DNA: TGTGCCACCAGTGCAATCGGCGAGCAGTACTTC
CDR3 length: 12; J gene: TRBJ2-3; V gene: TRBV7-3; D gene: .; clone size: .; CDR3 protein: CASSRTGDTQYF; CDR3 DNA: TGTGCCAGCAGCCGGACGGGTGATACGCAGTATTTT
CDR3 length: 15; J gene: TRBJ2-2; V gene: TRBV9; D gene: TRBD2; clone size: .; CDR3 protein: CASSVVGLATGELFF; CDR3 DNA: TGTGCCAGCAGCGTAGTGGGACTAGCAACCGGGGAGCTGTTTTTT